These 29 T cell receptor beta chains came from one sample sequenced in a study of T cell responses to AZD1222 COVID-19 vaccine. TCRdb keeps only in-frame clones here, not all; method: immunoSEQ multiplex PCR. The sample lists some 280,000 clones; 90% to 95% were seen once. The sample in question was peripheral blood, obtained 28 days after the second AZD1222 dose. These receptors came from an adult who received the AZD1222 COVID-19 vaccine.

This chain joins TRBV29-1 and TRBJ1-1; D might be TRBD1 (5 bases). Trimming cost V 7 bases and J 8 bases, with 14 bases left between them. Germline V lookup: CDR1 SQVTM, CDR2 ANQGSEA. The CDR3 has 11 residues. The CDR3 nucleotides are TGCAGCGCAGAGGCAGGGAACGAAGCTTTCTTT. It codes for CSAEAGNEAFF.

The chain recombines TRBV29-1 with TRBJ1-4; no clear D gene. The V gene lost 4 bases and the J gene lost 7 bases, with 10 bases spanning the gap. This CDR3 has 12 amino acids. Germline V CDR1 and CDR2: SQVTM, ANQGSEA. The CDR3 loop reads CSVAGTGEKLFF. As DNA, the CDR3 is TGCAGCGTTGCCGGAACGGGTGAAAAACTGTTTTTT. The full variable domain, in which reference TRBV29-1 and TRBJ1-4 provide the parts outside the CDR3, is SAVISQKPSRDICQRGTSLTIQCQVDSQVTMMFWYRQQPGQSLTLIATANQGSEATYESGFVIDKFPISRPNLTFSTLTVSNMSPEDSSIYLCSVAGTGEKLFFGSGTQLSVL.

This sequence joins TRBV7-6 and TRBJ1-2; a weak D match, TRBD1 (5 bases). Trimming shortened V by 1 base and J by 0 bases, and 15 bases separated the two germline ends. CDR1 and CDR2 (germline): SGHVS, FNYEAQ. The CDR3 has 17 amino acids. CDR3 sequence (DNA): TGTGCCAGCAGCTTAGGGACCGGGGCCCTAACTAACTATGGCTACACCTTC. Amino acids: CASSLGTGALTNYGYTF.

The J gene is TRBJ1-6, the V gene TRBV4-3, with 7 bases matching TRBD1. CDR1 LGHNA and CDR2 YSLEER come from the germline V gene. The CDR3 covers 15 residues. J lost 5 bases, V lost 1 base, and 2 bases had no gene match. CDR3 in DNA: TGCGCCAGCAGCCAAGGCACAGGGGATAATTCACCCCTCCACTTT. Its translation is CASSQGTGDNSPLHF.

The chain combines TRBV18 with TRBJ2-1; 15 nucleotides agree with TRBD2. Trimming took 3 bases from V and 10 from J; bases not matched to a gene: 13. Germline-derived CDR1 and CDR2 are KGHSH and LQKENI. The CDR3 contains 18 residues. This CDR3 reads CASSPTRGLAGGPREQFF. CDR3 bases: TGTGCCAGCTCACCTACAAGAGGACTAGCGGGAGGGCCGAGGGAGCAGTTCTTC.

This chain links TRBV28 with TRBJ2-2, with D perhaps TRBD2 (5 bases). Trimming removed 6 bases at V and 4 bases at J, with 6 bases between. The germline V gene has CDR1 MDHEN and CDR2 SYDVKM. This CDR3 is 12 amino acids long. The CDR3 sequence: CASSRGTGELFF. The CDR3 DNA follows: TGTGCCAGCAGCCGGGGCACCGGGGAGCTGTTTTTT.

This clone was counted between two and nine times. The V gene is TRBV7-2, the J gene TRBJ1-5; possibly TRBD1 for D (5 bases). Trimming stripped 4 bases from V and 3 bases from J, with 10 bases between. Germline V gene lookup returns CDR1 SGHTA and CDR2 FQGNSA. The CDR3 covers 14 residues. In nucleotides, the CDR3 is TGTGCCAGCAGCTGGGGGAAGTACAATCAGCCCCAGCATTTT. Translating gives CASSWGKYNQPQHF.

This chain joins TRBV7-9 and TRBJ1-1; D not certain. This CDR3 is built from 13 residues. The ends were cut back, 1 base at V and 0 bases at J, with 3 bases in the middle. The germline V gene encodes CDR1 SEHNR and CDR2 FQNEAQ (reference sequence). CDR3 bases: TGTGCCAGCAGCTTAGATATGAACACTGAAGCTTTCTTT. This encodes CASSLDMNTEAFF.

V and J are TRBV5-4 and TRBJ2-7; 7 nucleotides match TRBD1. Looked up from germline, CDR1 is SGHNT and CDR2 is YYREEE (reference sequence). V trimming: 4 bases; J trimming: 2 bases; junction bases outside the gene matches: 3. This CDR3 spans 13 amino acids. The chain's CDR3 is CASSRQGPYEQYF. The CDR3 bases are TGTGCCAGCAGCCGACAGGGCCCCTACGAGCAGTACTTC.

V usage is TRBV28 and J usage is TRBJ2-2; 10 bases line up with TRBD1. CDR3 length: 14 residues. The germline gives CDR1 MDHEN, CDR2 SYDVKM. J lost 9 bases, V lost 7 bases, and 8 bases had no gene match. The CDR3 region has the DNA TGTGCCAGCATGGAGACGACAGGGGGCAGGGAGCTGTTTTTT. Translation: CASMETTGGRELFF. The variable domain in full, completed from reference TRBV28 and TRBJ2-2, reads DVKVTQSSRYLVKRTGEKVFLECVQDMDHENMFWYRQDPGLGLRLIYFSYDVKMKEKGDIPEGYSVSREKKERFSLILESASTNQTSMYLCASMETTGGRELFFGEGSRLTVL.

This chain uses TRBV5-1 with TRBJ2-1; TRBD1 might be the D (6 bases). The CDR3 extends over 16 amino acids. V lost 3 bases and J lost 2, with 15 bases in between. The germline gives CDR1 SGHRS, CDR2 YFSETQ. The CDR3 DNA sequence: TGCGCCAGCAGCTCCGTACCGGGACACCCCTACAATGAGCAGTTCTTC. It codes for CASSSVPGHPYNEQFF.

The rearrangement links TRBV24-1 to TRBJ1-2; 7 nucleotides line up with TRBD1. The germline gives CDR1 KGHDR, CDR2 SFDVKD. Trimming at V came to 3 bases and at J to 4 bases, leaving 7 bases not matched to a gene. The CDR3 spans 15 residues. CDR3: CATSDPYRGFYGYTF. CDR3 bases: TGTGCCACCAGTGATCCCTACAGGGGCTTCTATGGCTACACCTTC.

Only a few counts were recorded for this clone. The chain links TRBV4-2 to TRBJ1-2, with D unresolved. The germline V and J ends were trimmed by 1 base and 3 bases, with 18 bases remaining between them. Germline V gene sequence: CDR1 LGHNA, CDR2 YNFKEQ. This CDR3 contains 17 residues. CDR3 DNA sequence: TGTGCCAGCAGCCAAGGAGCAATTCGTAACAATGACTATGGCTACACCTTC. This encodes CASSQGAIRNNDYGYTF.

The rearrangement uses TRBV11-2 and TRBJ2-1; maybe TRBD2 (7 bases). V was trimmed by 3 bases and J by 8 bases, leaving 23 bases between them. The CDR3 loop spans 17 amino acids. Germline V gene sequence: CDR1 SGHAT, CDR2 FQNNGV. CDR3 loop: CASSLTGGGHPSDEQFF. Here the CDR3 DNA reads TGTGCCAGCAGCTTGACGGGCGGGGGCCACCCGTCCGATGAGCAGTTCTTC.

The J gene is TRBJ1-2, the V gene TRBV5-1; no clear D gene. The CDR3 covers 14 residues. Germline CDR1 is SGHRS and CDR2 is YFSETQ. Trimming pared 4 bases from V and 0 bases from J, leaving 10 bases between. CDR3 sequence: CASSPVGANYGYTF. DNA of the CDR3: TGCGCCAGCAGCCCCGTGGGAGCTAACTATGGCTACACCTTC. Full variable domain (missing parts from reference TRBV5-1 and TRBJ1-2): KAGVTQTPRYLIKTRGQQVTLSCSPISGHRSVSWYQQTPGQGLQFLFEYFSETQRNKGNFPGRFSGRQFSNSRSEMNVSTLELGDSALYLCASSPVGANYGYTFGSGTRLTVV.

The gene calls are TRBV7-2 and TRBJ1-1, with D maybe TRBD1 (5 bases). V lost 5 bases, J lost 0 bases, and 16 bases lay in between. Germline V CDR1 and CDR2: SGHTA, FQGNSA. The CDR3 spans 16 residues. The CDR3 loop is CASSLGGGALNTEAFF. The CDR3, as DNA: TGTGCCAGCAGCCTGGGGGGAGGGGCCTTGAACACTGAAGCTTTCTTT.

The J gene is TRBJ2-7, the V gene TRBV27, with TRBD1 matching over 10 bases. With 4 bases clipped from V and 3 bases from J, the junction kept 9 bases outside the gene matches. Looked up from germline, CDR1 is MNHEY and CDR2 is SMNVEV (reference sequence). CDR3 size: 16 residues. As DNA, the CDR3 is TGTGCCAGCAGTTCCCGACAGGGGGCGGGAGACTACGAGCAGTACTTC. This sequence encodes CASSSRQGAGDYEQYF.

This clone has only a few counts. The chain combines TRBV12-3 or TRBV12-4 with TRBJ1-5; weak D call: TRBD1 (5 bases). The CDR3 loop spans 13 amino acids. V was shortened by 3 bases and J by 10 bases, with 13 bases between the two germline ends. This CDR3 reads CASSFRGRIPQHF. The CDR3 region has the DNA TGTGCCAGCAGTTTTCGGGGCCGTATCCCCCAGCATTTT.

The chain combines TRBV5-6 with TRBJ2-7; the D gene is possibly TRBD2 (7 bases). The CDR3 runs to 14 residues. Trimming took 0 bases from V and 6 from J, leaving 13 bases between them. The germline V gene encodes CDR1 SGHDT and CDR2 YYEEEE. The CDR3 spells CASSLAGGLREQYF. The DNA of the CDR3 is TGTGCCAGCAGCTTGGCCGGGGGGCTCCGCGAGCAGTACTTC.

V usage is TRBV7-2 and J usage is TRBJ1-2; maybe TRBD1 (6 bases). CDR3 length equals 14 residues. Germline V gene lookup returns CDR1 SGHTA and CDR2 FQGNSA. V dropped 6 bases and J dropped 5 bases, with 16 bases sitting between them. This chain's CDR3 is CASRYRTDAYGYTF. The CDR3 coding sequence is TGTGCCAGCAGGTATAGGACAGATGCATATGGCTACACCTTC.

The CDR3 loop reads CASSQAGITGELFF. The DNA for the CDR3 is TGTGCCAGCAGCCAAGCAGGGATCACCGGGGAGCTGTTTTTT. This chain links TRBV3-1 (or the pseudogene TRBV3-2) with TRBJ2-2, with a possible D match to TRBD1 (5 bases). The CDR3 totals 14 residues. Germline loops: CDR1 LGHDT, CDR2 YNNKEL (reference sequence). The V and J ends lost 1 base and 4 bases respectively, with 7 bases between them.

This chain connects TRBV7-2 to TRBJ2-1; TRBD2 matches at 12 bases. Germline loops: CDR1 SGHTA, CDR2 FQGNSA. The V gene end was trimmed by 4 bases and the J gene end by 4 bases; junction bases not matched to a gene: 2. The CDR3 covers 15 residues. The CDR3 spells CASSWTSGTYNEQFF. CDR3 nucleotide sequence: TGTGCCAGCAGCTGGACTAGCGGGACATACAATGAGCAGTTCTTC. Full variable domain (rest looked up from reference TRBV7-2 and TRBJ2-1): GAGVSQSPSNKVTEKGKDVELRCDPISGHTALYWYRQSLGQGLEFLIYFQGNSAPDKSGLPSDRFSAERTGGSVSTLTIQRTQQEDSAVYLCASSWTSGTYNEQFFGPGTRLTVL.

The V call is TRBV10-2, the J call TRBJ1-5, with D unclear. CDR1 and CDR2 (germline): WSHSY, SAAADI. Between the trimmed V and J ends, which lost 2 bases and 1 base, there was a span of 6 bases. The CDR3 spans 14 residues. The CDR3 sequence: CASSERSSNQPQHF. Written as DNA, the CDR3 is TGCGCCAGCAGTGAGAGGTCCAGCAATCAGCCCCAGCATTTT.

The V gene is TRBV2, the J gene TRBJ2-3, with D perhaps given as TRBD1 or TRBD2 (6 bases each). Germline V gives CDR1 SNHLY, CDR2 FYNNEI. The CDR3 extends over 15 amino acids. The V end lost 8 bases, the J end lost 0 bases, and 15 bases lay between the germline ends. CDR3 sequence: CASSGGGISTDTQYF. The CDR3 DNA sequence: TGTGCCAGCTCCGGGGGCGGCATTAGCACAGATACGCAGTATTTT.

This clone was seen more than once but under ten times. The rearrangement uses TRBV19 and TRBJ1-5; no firm D call. CDR3 length equals 15 residues. Looked up from germline, CDR1 is LNHDA and CDR2 is SQIVND (reference sequence). Trimming removed 5 bases from V and 2 bases from J, with 13 bases in between. DNA for the CDR3: TGTGCCAGTAGTCCGACTGGAGTCGGCAATCAGCCCCAGCATTTT. It yields the protein CASSPTGVGNQPQHF.

This chain links TRBV28 with TRBJ2-2; D may be TRBD1 (6 bases). V lost 3 bases, J lost 3 bases, and 14 bases lay in between. The V gene's germline CDR1 is MDHEN and CDR2 SYDVKM. The CDR3 is 16 residues long. The CDR3 sequence: CASSLRPGHHTGELFF. Written as DNA, the CDR3 is TGTGCCAGCAGTTTGCGACCGGGACATCACACCGGGGAGCTGTTTTTT.

This clone was detected only once. V is TRBV5-5 and J is TRBJ2-7, with 7 bases that match TRBD1. The CDR3 runs 14 residues. Germline V gives CDR1 SGHKS, CDR2 YYEKEE (reference sequence). The J segment lost 4 bases and the V segment lost 7 bases, leaving 11 bases of the junction unmatched. CDR3 protein: CASHSSGQFYEQYF. CDR3 DNA: TGTGCCAGCCACTCCTCGGGACAGTTTTACGAGCAGTACTTC.

In this sample, this clone turned up once. V and J are TRBV4-2 and TRBJ1-2; D is perhaps TRBD1 (5 bases). The CDR3 length is 16 residues. Germline-derived CDR1 and CDR2 are LGHNA and YNFKEQ. Trimming took 0 bases from V and 6 from J, leaving 17 bases between them. CDR3 region: CASSQDPEKGRNGYTF. The CDR3 nucleotides are TGTGCCAGCAGCCAAGACCCGGAGAAGGGGCGAAATGGCTACACCTTC.

The V gene is TRBV5-1, the J gene TRBJ2-2, with TRBD2 matching 15 bases. Looked up from germline, CDR1 is SGHRS and CDR2 is YFSETQ. The CDR3 spans 16 residues. V was clipped by 3 bases and J by 7 bases; unmatched bases: 4. The CDR3: CASSSGLAGGHGELFF. DNA for the CDR3: TGCGCCAGCAGCTCGGGACTAGCGGGAGGTCACGGGGAGCTGTTTTTT.